Included here is one TCR beta chain sequence, with context. V was clipped by 3 bases and J by 1 base, with 9 bases between them. Germline assignment: CDR1 KGHSH and CDR2 LQKENI. There are 14 residues in the CDR3. Sequencing used immunoSEQ multiplex PCR; TCRdb keeps in-frame clones, though not all of them. This table has about 270,000 clones, approximately 90% appearing once. The sample belongs to a study of blood T cell repertoires in COVID-19. At the level of the study: The origin of the acute and convalescent COVID-19 samples was the United States, Italy and Spain. The cDNA or gDNA used as material had been derived from T cells, B-cell-depleted T cells, or PBMCs.

This clonotype originated in a woman in her twenties or thirties with acute COVID-19. Specimen: PBMCs or T cells enriched from blood (not recorded which). This chain connects TRBV18 to TRBJ1-1; TRBD1 might be the D (6 bases). Written as DNA, the CDR3 is TGTGCCAGCTCACCCCGACAGGAGAACACTGAAGCTTTCTTT. Protein sequence: CASSPRQENTEAFF.